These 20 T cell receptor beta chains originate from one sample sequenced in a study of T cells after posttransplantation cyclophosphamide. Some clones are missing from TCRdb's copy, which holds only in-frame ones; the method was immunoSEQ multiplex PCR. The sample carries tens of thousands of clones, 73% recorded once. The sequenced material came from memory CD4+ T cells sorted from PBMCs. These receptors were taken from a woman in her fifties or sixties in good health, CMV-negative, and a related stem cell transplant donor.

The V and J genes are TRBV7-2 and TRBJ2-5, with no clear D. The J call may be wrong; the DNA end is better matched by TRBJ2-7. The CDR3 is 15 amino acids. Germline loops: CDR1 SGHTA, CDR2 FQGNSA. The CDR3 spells CASSARQARTYEQYF. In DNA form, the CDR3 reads TGTGCCAGCAGCGCCCGGCAGGCGAGAACCTACGAGCAGTACTTC.

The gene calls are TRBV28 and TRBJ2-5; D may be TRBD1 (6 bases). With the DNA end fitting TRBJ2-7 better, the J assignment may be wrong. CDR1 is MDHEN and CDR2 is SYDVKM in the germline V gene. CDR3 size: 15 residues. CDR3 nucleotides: TGTGCCAGCAGTACCCGGGACATTAATCCCTACGAGCAGTACTTC. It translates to CASSTRDINPYEQYF.

CDR3 region: CASSQGTGGPYGYTF. The CDR3 nucleotides read TGCGCCAGCAGCCAGGGCACGGGGGGACCCTATGGCTACACCTTC. J is TRBJ1-2 and V is TRBV4-1; a possible D gene is TRBD1 (5 bases). CDR3 size: 15 residues. Germline assignment: CDR1 MGHRA and CDR2 YSYEKL. V was clipped by 3 bases and J by 4 bases, with 15 bases between them.

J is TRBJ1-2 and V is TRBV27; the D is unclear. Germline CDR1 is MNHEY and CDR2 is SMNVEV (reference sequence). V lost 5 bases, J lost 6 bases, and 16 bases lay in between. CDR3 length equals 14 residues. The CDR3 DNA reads TGTGCCAGCAGTCCATTCTTCCCCGCTAATGGCTACACCTTC. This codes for CASSPFFPANGYTF.

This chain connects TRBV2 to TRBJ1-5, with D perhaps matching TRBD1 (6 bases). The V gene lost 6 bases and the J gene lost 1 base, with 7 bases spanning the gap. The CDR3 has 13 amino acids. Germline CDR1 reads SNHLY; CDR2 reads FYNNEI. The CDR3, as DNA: TGTGCCAGCAGCGGACAGAGCAATCAGCCCCAGCATTTT. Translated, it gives CASSGQSNQPQHF.

In DNA, the CDR3 is TGTGCCAGCAGTGTTGGTCAGGGAATCGACTATGGCTACACCTTC. This sequence encodes CASSVGQGIDYGYTF. J is TRBJ1-2 and V is TRBV6-4; D might be TRBD1 (5 bases). Germline assignment: CDR1 MRHNA and CDR2 SNTAGT. This CDR3 has 15 amino acids. With 4 bases removed from V and 3 bases from J, the gap between germline ends came to 15 bases.

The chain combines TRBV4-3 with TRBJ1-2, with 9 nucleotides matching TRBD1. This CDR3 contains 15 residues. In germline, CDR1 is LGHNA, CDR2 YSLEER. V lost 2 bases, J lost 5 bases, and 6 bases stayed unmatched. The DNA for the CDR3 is TGCGCCAGCAGCCAACAAATGGACAGGGGTTATGGCTACACCTTC. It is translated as CASSQQMDRGYGYTF.

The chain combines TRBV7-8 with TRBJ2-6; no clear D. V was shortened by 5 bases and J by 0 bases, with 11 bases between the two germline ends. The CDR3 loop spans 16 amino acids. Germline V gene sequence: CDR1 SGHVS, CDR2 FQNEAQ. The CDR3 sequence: CASSLLNPSGANVLTF. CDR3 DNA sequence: TGTGCCAGCAGCCTGTTAAATCCCTCTGGGGCCAACGTCCTGACTTTC.

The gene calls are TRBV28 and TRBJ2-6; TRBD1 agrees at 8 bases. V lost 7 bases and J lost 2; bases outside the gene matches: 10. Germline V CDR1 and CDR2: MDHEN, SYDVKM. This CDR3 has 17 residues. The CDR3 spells CASNSGGELTGANVLTF. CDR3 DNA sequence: TGTGCCAGCAATTCAGGGGGCGAGTTGACTGGGGCCAACGTCCTGACTTTC. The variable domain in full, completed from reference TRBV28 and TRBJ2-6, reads DVKVTQSSRYLVKRTGEKVFLECVQDMDHENMFWYRQDPGLGLRLIYFSYDVKMKEKGDIPEGYSVSREKKERFSLILESASTNQTSMYLCASNSGGELTGANVLTFGAGSRLTVL.

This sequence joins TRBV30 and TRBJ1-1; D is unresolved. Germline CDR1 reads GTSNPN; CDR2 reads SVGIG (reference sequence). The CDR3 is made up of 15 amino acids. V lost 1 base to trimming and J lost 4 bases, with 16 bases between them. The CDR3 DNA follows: TGTGCCTGGAGTGGACGGGGTACAGTGAGCACTGAAGCTTTCTTT. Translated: CAWSGRGTVSTEAFF.

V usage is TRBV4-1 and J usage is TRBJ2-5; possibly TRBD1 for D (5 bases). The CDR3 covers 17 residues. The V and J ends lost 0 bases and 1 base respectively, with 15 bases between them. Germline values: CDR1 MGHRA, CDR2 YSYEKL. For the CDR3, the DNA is TGCGCCAGCAGCCAAGATATATTAGCAGGGTCCCAAGAGACCCAGTACTTC. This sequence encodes CASSQDILAGSQETQYF.

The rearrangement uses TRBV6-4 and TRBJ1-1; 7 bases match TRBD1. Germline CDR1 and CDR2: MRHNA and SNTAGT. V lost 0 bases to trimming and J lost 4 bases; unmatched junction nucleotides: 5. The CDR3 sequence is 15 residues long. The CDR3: CASSDSTTGATEAFF. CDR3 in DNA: TGTGCCAGCAGTGACTCCACCACAGGGGCCACTGAAGCTTTCTTT.

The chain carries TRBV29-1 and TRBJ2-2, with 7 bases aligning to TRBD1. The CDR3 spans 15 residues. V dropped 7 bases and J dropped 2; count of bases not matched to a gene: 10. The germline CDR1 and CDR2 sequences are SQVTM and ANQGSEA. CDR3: CSGTTGAPNTGELFF. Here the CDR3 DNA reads TGCAGCGGCACTACAGGGGCGCCCAACACCGGGGAGCTGTTTTTT.

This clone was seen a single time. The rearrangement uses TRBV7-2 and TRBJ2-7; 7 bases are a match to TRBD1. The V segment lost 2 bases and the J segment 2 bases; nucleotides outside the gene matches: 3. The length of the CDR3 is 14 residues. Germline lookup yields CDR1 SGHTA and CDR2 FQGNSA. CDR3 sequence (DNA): TGTGCCAGCAGCTTAAACAGGGGAACCTACGAGCAGTACTTC. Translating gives CASSLNRGTYEQYF. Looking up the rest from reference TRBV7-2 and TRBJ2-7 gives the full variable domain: GAGVSQSPSNKVTEKGKDVELRCDPISGHTALYWYRQSLGQGLEFLIYFQGNSAPDKSGLPSDRFSAERTGGSVSTLTIQRTQQEDSAVYLCASSLNRGTYEQYFGPGTRLTVT.

CDR3 residues: CASSLVQPNYGYTF. CDR3 nucleotide sequence: TGTGCCAGCAGCTTGGTACAGCCAAACTATGGCTACACCTTC. V usage is TRBV5-6 and J usage is TRBJ1-2; D gene ambiguous. Germline-derived CDR1 and CDR2 are SGHDT and YYEEEE. The CDR3 has 14 residues. V was cut by 0 bases and J by 2 bases, with 8 bases left in between.

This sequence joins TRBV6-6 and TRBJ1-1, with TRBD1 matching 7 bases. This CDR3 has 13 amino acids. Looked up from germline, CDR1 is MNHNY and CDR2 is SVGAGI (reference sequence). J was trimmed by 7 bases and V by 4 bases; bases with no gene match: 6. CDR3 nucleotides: TGTGCCAGCAGTTGGAAGACAGGGAATGAAGCTTTCTTT. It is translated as CASSWKTGNEAFF.

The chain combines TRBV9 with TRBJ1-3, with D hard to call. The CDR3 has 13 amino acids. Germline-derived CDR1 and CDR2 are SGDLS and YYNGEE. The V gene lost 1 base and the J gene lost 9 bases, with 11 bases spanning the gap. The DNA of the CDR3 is TGTGCCAGCAGCGTACCAGCCCGGAGCACCATATATTTT. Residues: CASSVPARSTIYF.

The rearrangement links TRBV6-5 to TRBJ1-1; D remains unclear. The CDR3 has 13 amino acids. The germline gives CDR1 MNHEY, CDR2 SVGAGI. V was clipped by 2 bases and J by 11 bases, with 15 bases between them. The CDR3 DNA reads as TGTGCCAGCAGTTACGGGCGGGCCAGTGTGGCTTTCTTT. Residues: CASSYGRASVAFF.

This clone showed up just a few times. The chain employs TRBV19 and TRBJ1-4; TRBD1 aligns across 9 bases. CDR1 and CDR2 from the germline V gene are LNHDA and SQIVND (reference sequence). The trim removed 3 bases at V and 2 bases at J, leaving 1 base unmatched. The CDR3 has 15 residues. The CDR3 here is CASSIGQGTNEKLFF. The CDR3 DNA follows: TGTGCCAGTAGTATCGGACAGGGGACTAATGAAAAACTGTTTTTT.

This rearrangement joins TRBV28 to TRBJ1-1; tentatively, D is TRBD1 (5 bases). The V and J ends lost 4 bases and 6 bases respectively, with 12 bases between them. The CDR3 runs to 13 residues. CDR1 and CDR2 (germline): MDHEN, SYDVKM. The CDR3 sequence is CASSSMTRAEAFF. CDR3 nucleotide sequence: TGTGCCAGCAGTTCGATGACCAGGGCTGAAGCTTTCTTT.